The rows below give T cell receptor beta chains drawn from one sample of a study of response to subunit inactivated influenza vaccine. TCRdb independently ran MiXCR on the RT-PCR reads; one entry per CDR3 protein. The table lists almost 600,000 distinct CDR3 sequences, approximately 15% of them singletons. The sample in question was PBMCs from blood, obtained 11 to 12 days after vaccination. The receptor source for this set is a man aged 45-60 years who received an inactivated influenza vaccine. Each CDR3 is given with its conserved first and last residue. A D gene is named only where the DNA matches it firmly. Clone size, where shown, is once, few, many, or a class for clones that have expanded.

-,TRBJ2-2,TRBV4-3,-,TGCGCCAGCAGCCAAGATCCGACAGCGAACACCGGGGAGCTGTTTTTT,CASSQDPTANTGELFF
TRBD2,TRBJ2-1,TRBV29-1,few,TGCAGCGTTGGAGGGGGCGGGGGGGCGTCCTACAATGAGCAGTTCTTC,CSVGGGGGASYNEQFF
TRBD2,TRBJ2-5,TRBV18,few,TGTGCCAGCTCACCGTATCTAGCGGGAGTCGGGGAGACCCAGTACTTC,CASSPYLAGVGETQYF
TRBD2,TRBJ2-1,TRBV7-8,-,TGTGCCAGCAGCAATCTACTAGCGGGGGGGAGTGGTGAGCAGTTCTTC,CASSNLLAGGSGEQFF
TRBD1,TRBJ1-2,TRBV20-1,-,TGCAGTGCCAGGGGACAGGCCTATGGCTACACCTTC,CSARGQAYGYTF
TRBD1,TRBJ1-1,TRBV9,few,TGTGCCAGCAGCGTAGACGGGACAGGGAAGGGGAAAGCTTTCTTT,CASSVDGTGKGKAFF
TRBD2,TRBJ2-2,TRBV5-5,-,TGTGCCAGCAGTCTAGCGGGAGCGGGCGGGGAGCTGTTTTTT,CASSLAGAGGELFF
TRBD1,TRBJ2-5,TRBV5-1,-,TGCGCCAGCAGCTCGACGGGACAGGGTGGAGAGACCCAGTACTTC,CASSSTGQGGETQYF
TRBD2,TRBJ2-3,TRBV3-1,few,TGTGCCAGCAGCCAATTTACGTCGAGCGGGAGTTTTGCAGATACGCAGTATTTT,CASSQFTSSGSFADTQYF
TRBD2,TRBJ2-7,TRBV20-1,-,TGCAGTGTCAGAGACTTAGCGGGAGGACGTCTACGAGGGCAGTACTTC,CSVRDLAGGRLRGQYF
-,TRBJ2-1,TRBV10-2,-,TGCGCCAGCAGTGAAGCAGGGTCGGGTGAGCAGTTCTTC,CASSEAGSGEQFF
-,TRBJ2-2,TRBV12-3/TRBV12-4,few,TGTGCCAGCAGTCTGGGACGGGCTTTTAACACCGGGGAGCTGTTTTTT,CASSLGRAFNTGELFF
-,TRBJ1-2,TRBV7-2,few,TGTGCCAGCAGCCGTGATAGACAGGCTGCGGGTGGCTACACCTTC,CASSRDRQAAGGYTF
-,TRBJ2-3,TRBV27,-,TGTGCCAGCAGTTCGTGGGGGTCGGATACGCAGTATTTT,CASSSWGSDTQYF